Shown below are 7 T cell receptor beta chains from a single sample sequenced in a study of blood T cell repertoires in COVID-19 (TCRdb year 2020). The library was made by the immunoSEQ multiplex PCR assay. Drawn from immuneACCESS, this table holds only the in-frame rearrangements with V and J called that TCRdb kept. Clones are partly lost; checked studies trace under half to an unresolved V gene and leave the rest unexplained. The sample table lists approximately 190,000 clones, around 80% of them with a count of one. The ten top clones hold around an eighth of the sample. Sequencing was done on a sample of peripheral blood. The receptors come from a man under 40 with active or convalescent COVID-19.

The chain has TRBV6-1 and TRBJ2-7; D unclear. V lost 3 bases and J 2 bases, leaving 11 bases between the germline ends. The length of the CDR3 is 14 residues. CDR1 MNHNS and CDR2 SASEGT come from the germline V gene. The CDR3 DNA sequence: TGTGCCAGCAGTGAGGAGTTTGCTCCCTACGAGCAGTACTTC. It specifies CASSEEFAPYEQYF.

This rearrangement joins TRBV19 to TRBJ1-5; 7 bases agree with TRBD1. Germline loops: CDR1 LNHDA, CDR2 SQIVND (reference sequence). Trimming at V came to 4 bases and at J to 5 bases, leaving 5 bases not matched to a gene. The CDR3 loop spans 14 amino acids. In nucleotides, the CDR3 is TGTGCCAGTAGTACCTTCCAGGGGGATCAGCCCCAGCATTTT. Its translation: CASSTFQGDQPQHF.

The chain uses TRBV6-6 and TRBJ1-1; D remains unclear. Germline-derived CDR1 and CDR2 are MNHNY and SVGAGI (reference sequence). The length of the CDR3 is 11 residues. Trimming stripped 10 bases from V and 1 base from J, with 7 bases between. The CDR3 nucleotides are TGTGCCAACAACAAGAACACTGAAGCTTTCTTT. Its protein is CANNKNTEAFF.

The chain uses TRBV5-1 and TRBJ1-2; 7 positions match TRBD1. Germline lookup yields CDR1 SGHRS and CDR2 YFSETQ. The length of the CDR3 is 15 residues. V lost 0 bases to trimming and J lost 6 bases; unmatched junction nucleotides: 8. The CDR3 DNA reads as TGCGCCAGCAGCTTGGTTGGAGGGGGCGCAAATGGCTACACCTTC. Its translation: CASSLVGGGANGYTF.

V is TRBV6-6 and J is TRBJ1-1; no firm D call. Trimming left V 0 bases short and J 6 bases short, with 11 bases between. The germline gives CDR1 MNHNY, CDR2 SVGAGI (reference sequence). This CDR3 has 14 residues. For the CDR3, the DNA is TGTGCCAGCAGTTACTCAGAGGGTGGAGCTGAAGCTTTCTTT. It yields the protein CASSYSEGGAEAFF.

The rearrangement links TRBV10-3 to TRBJ2-1, with 12 bases lining up with TRBD1. The CDR3 has 16 amino acids. V gave up 3 bases and J gave up 8 bases; unmatched junction bases: 8. Germline V gives CDR1 ENHRY, CDR2 SYGVKD. The CDR3 nucleotides read TGTGCCATCAGTGACCGACCGGGACAGGGGGCCTATGAGCAGTTCTTC. Translation: CAISDRPGQGAYEQFF.

V and J are TRBV6-5 and TRBJ1-5; weak D call: TRBD1 (6 bases). Trimming removed 8 bases from V and 4 bases from J, with 12 bases in between. Germline V gene sequence: CDR1 MNHEY, CDR2 SVGAGI. The CDR3 has 13 residues. Written as DNA, the CDR3 is TGTGCCAGCGCGGACAGACAGAATCAGCCCCAGCATTTT. This sequence encodes CASADRQNQPQHF.